This T cell receptor (beta chain) was obtained from a study of blood T cell repertoires in COVID-19. Across the whole study: There were acute and convalescent COVID-19 samples, and they came from the United States, Italy and Spain. PBMCs, B-cell-depleted T cells, or T cells were the source of the cDNA or gDNA that made up the material.

Remarks on this clone: A read error may produce the germline difference seen at one junction end.

The authors' processing: Amplification with reference gene primers provided the estimates of nucleated cell counts. TCRdb keeps only in-frame clones here, not all; method: immunoSEQ multiplex PCR. V, J and clone size are those of that table, while D and trimming were read from the DNA. The table shows about 220,000 clones, with 84% occurring only once. This CDR3 region has 17 residues. Per the germline V gene, CDR1 is SSHAT and CDR2 is FNYEAQ (reference sequence). The chain links TRBV7-7 to TRBJ2-2; 7 bases match TRBD1. Sequenced sample: peripheral blood. This clonotype was sampled from a man aged 40-50 years who had recovered from COVID-19. The CDR3 DNA is TGTGCTAGCAGTCATAACCGGGACAGAGTCAACACCGGGGAGCTGTTTTTT. Residues: CASSHNRDRVNTGELFF.